The clone carrying this T cell receptor (beta chain) has at least ten counts. No antigen is known for it. Using over 8.5 ml of fresh peripheral blood, PBMCs were prepared. The sample belongs to a study of T cells in Graves' hyperthyroidism and ophthalmopathy. The study, taken as a whole, reports: In the blood, most expanded thyroid clonotypes above 0.001 appeared as well.

Amplified TCR beta CDR3 regions derived from RNA transcripts. The primer set for the first-round RT-PCR of the TCR CDR3 was HTBI. TCRdb recomputed calls from the multiplex PCR reads with MiXCR, one row per CDR3 protein. The table shows about 740,000 distinct CDR3 sequences, with 12% to 15% occurring only once. V was trimmed by 0 bases and J by 2 bases, leaving 11 bases between them. The CDR3 loop spans 16 amino acids. Per germline, CDR1 MNHNY and CDR2 SVGAGI (reference sequence). The rearrangement joins TRBV6-6 to TRBJ2-1, with D possibly TRBD1 on 5 matching bases. This TCR derives from a woman between 18 and 29 years old with Graves' hyperthyroidism. Sequenced sample: blood. The CDR3 sequence: CASSYSNRTPYNEQFF. The CDR3 coding sequence is TGTGCCAGCAGTTACTCGAACAGGACCCCCTACAATGAGCAGTTCTTC.